This entry features one T cell receptor beta chain sequence. The source of the sample is a study of blood T cell repertoires in COVID-19. Germline V gives CDR1 SGDLS, CDR2 YYNGEE. This CDR3 is built from 17 residues. Trimming cost V 4 bases and J 3 bases, with 22 bases left between them. The repertoire was sequenced with immunoSEQ multiplex PCR; TCRdb's copy has only in-frame clones and lacks some. There are roughly 220,000 clones in the sample; around four fifths occur only once, and about 5.1% lies in the top ten. The V and J genes are TRBV9 and TRBJ1-2; the D gene is possibly TRBD1 (6 bases). What was sequenced was peripheral blood. This receptor was obtained from a woman in her fifties or sixties who had recovered from COVID-19. CDR3 sequence reads: CASSTRQVIHGYYGYTF. For the CDR3, the DNA is TGTGCCAGCAGCACCCGACAGGTTATCCACGGATACTATGGCTACACCTTC.